Below, one T cell receptor beta chain is given with its context. Its antigen is not identified. The repertoire was sequenced with immunoSEQ multiplex PCR; TCRdb's copy has only in-frame clones and lacks some. Of about 35,000 clones in the sample, 80% to 95% are singletons; the top ten hold around 4.2%. Anyone with autoimmune disease history or systemic immunosuppression was excluded. Germline assignment: CDR1 SNHLY and CDR2 FYNNEI. The CDR3 contains 13 residues. Between the trimmed V and J ends, which lost 6 bases and 11 bases, there was a span of 19 bases. The data derive from a study of OX40 agonist ivuxolimab in advanced cancers. Study-wide context: Partial response was recorded in three patients: one hepatocellular carcinoma and two cutaneous melanoma cases.

Regarding the study as a whole: Relative to CD4+ cells, CD8+ T cells on average had more expanded clones. At doses 0.1 to 3.0 mg/kg, CD4+ and CD8+ clones expanded.

The material sequenced was CD4+ or CD8+ T cells sorted from blood, taken in a trial of the OX40 agonist ivuxolimab. The chain recombines TRBV2 with TRBJ1-1; a possible D gene is TRBD1 (5 bases). This receptor was obtained from an adult with an advanced solid tumor such as melanoma, head and neck, liver or kidney cancer. This CDR3 reads CASRKTEIREAFF. CDR3 DNA sequence: TGTGCCAGCAGGAAGACAGAGATTAGAGAGGCTTTCTTT.